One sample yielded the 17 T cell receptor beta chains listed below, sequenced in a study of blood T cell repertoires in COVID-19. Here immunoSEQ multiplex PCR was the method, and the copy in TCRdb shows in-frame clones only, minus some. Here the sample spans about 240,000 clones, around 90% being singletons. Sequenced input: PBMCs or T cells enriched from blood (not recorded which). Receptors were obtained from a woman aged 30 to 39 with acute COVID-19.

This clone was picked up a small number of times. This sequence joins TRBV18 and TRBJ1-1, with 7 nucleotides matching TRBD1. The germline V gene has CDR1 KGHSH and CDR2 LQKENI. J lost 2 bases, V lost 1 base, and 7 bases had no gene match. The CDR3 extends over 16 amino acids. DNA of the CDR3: TGTGCCAGCTCACCACAAACAGGGGCAGGAAACACTGAAGCTTTCTTT. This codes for CASSPQTGAGNTEAFF.

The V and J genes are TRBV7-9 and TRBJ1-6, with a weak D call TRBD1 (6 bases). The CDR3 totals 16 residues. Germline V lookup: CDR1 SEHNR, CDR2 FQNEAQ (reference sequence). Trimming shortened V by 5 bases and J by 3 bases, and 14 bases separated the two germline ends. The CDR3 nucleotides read TGTGCCAGCAGCAGCACGACAGGTTTCTATAATTCACCCCTCCACTTT. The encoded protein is CASSSTTGFYNSPLHF.

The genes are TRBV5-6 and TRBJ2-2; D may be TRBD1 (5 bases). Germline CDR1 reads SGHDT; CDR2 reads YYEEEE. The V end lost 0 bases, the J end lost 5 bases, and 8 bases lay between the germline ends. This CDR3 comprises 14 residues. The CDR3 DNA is TGTGCCAGCAGCTTGGAGTCAGGGACCGGGGAGCTGTTTTTT. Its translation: CASSLESGTGELFF.

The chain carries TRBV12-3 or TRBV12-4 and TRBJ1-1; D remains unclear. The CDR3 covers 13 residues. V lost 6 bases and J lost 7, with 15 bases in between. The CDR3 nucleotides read TGTGCCAGCAGCCGCAAGCTGGTAATTGAAGCTTTCTTT. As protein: CASSRKLVIEAFF.

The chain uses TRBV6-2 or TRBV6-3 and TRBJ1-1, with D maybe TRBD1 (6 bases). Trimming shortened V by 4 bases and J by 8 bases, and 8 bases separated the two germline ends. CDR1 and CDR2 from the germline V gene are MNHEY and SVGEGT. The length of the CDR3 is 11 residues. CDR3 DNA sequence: TGTGCCAGCAGTTGGACAGCAGAAGCTTTCTTT. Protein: CASSWTAEAFF.

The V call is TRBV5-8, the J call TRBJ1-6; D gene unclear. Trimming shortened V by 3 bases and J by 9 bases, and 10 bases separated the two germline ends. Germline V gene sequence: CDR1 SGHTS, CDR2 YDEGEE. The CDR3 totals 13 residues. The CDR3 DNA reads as TGTGCCAGCAGCTCCGGGTGGCCTTCACCCCTCCACTTT. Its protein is CASSSGWPSPLHF. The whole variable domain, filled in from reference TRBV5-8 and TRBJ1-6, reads EAGVTQSPTHLIKTRGQQATLRCSPISGHTSVYWYQQALGLGLQFLLWYDEGEERNRGNFPPRFSGRQFPNYSSELNVNALELEDSALYLCASSSGWPSPLHFGNGTRLTVT.

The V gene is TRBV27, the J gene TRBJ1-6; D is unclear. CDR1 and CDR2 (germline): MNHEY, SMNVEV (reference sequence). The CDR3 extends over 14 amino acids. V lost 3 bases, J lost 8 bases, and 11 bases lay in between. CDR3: CASSLMAVDSPLHF. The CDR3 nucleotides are TGTGCCAGCAGTTTGATGGCAGTTGATTCACCCCTCCACTTT.

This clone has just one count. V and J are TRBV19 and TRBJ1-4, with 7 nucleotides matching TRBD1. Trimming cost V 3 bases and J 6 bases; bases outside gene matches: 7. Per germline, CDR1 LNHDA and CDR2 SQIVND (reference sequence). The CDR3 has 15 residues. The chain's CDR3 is CASSIRGTEDEKLFF. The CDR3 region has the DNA TGTGCCAGTAGTATTCGGGGGACAGAGGATGAAAAACTGTTTTTT.

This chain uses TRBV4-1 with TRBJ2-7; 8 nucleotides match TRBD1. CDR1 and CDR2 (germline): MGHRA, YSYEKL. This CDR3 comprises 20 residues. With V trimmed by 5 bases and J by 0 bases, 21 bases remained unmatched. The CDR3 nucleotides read TGCGCCAGCAGCTATTCGTGGACAGGGAATTTTTCGAGGAGCTCCTACGAGCAGTACTTC. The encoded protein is CASSYSWTGNFSRSSYEQYF.

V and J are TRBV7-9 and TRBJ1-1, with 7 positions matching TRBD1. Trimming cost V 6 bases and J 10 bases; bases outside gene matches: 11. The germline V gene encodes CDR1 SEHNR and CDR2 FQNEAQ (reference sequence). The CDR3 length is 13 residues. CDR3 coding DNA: TGTGCCAGCAGAGAAGACAGGGCCCTTGGAGCTTTCTTT. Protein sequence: CASREDRALGAFF.

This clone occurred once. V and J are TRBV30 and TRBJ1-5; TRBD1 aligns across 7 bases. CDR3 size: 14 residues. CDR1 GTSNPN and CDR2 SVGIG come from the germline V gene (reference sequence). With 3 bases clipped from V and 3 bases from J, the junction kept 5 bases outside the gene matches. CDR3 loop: CAWSRGRDNQPQHF. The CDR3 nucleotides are TGTGCCTGGAGCAGGGGGAGAGACAATCAGCCCCAGCATTTT.

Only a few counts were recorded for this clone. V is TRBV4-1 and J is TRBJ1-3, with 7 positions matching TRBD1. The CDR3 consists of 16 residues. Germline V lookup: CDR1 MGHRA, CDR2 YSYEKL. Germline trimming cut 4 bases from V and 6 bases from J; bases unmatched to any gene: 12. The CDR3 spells CASSLPQGVGENTIYF. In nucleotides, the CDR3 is TGCGCCAGCAGCCTCCCCCAGGGGGTGGGTGAAAACACCATATATTTT.

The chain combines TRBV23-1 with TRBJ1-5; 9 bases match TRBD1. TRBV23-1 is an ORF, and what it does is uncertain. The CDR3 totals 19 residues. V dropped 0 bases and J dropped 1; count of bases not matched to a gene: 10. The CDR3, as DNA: TGCGCCAGCAGTCAATCTCAAGGGACAGGGAGAGAAAGCAATCAGCCCCAGCATTTT. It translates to CASSQSQGTGRESNQPQHF.

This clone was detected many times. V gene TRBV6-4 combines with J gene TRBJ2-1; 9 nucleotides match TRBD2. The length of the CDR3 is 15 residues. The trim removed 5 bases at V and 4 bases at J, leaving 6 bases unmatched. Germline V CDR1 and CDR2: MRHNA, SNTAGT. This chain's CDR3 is CASSPASGEYNEQFF. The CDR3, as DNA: TGTGCCAGCAGTCCCGCTAGCGGGGAGTACAATGAGCAGTTCTTC.

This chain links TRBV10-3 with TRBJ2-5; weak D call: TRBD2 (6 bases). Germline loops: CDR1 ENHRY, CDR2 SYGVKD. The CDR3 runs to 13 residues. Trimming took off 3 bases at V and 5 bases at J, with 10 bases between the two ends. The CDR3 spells CAISDRELETQYF. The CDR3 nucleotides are TGTGCCATCAGTGACCGGGAGTTGGAGACCCAGTACTTC.

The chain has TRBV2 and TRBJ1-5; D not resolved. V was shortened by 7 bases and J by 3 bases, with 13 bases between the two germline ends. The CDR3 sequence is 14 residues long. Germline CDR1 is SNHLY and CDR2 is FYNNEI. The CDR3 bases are TGTGCCAGCATTGGAGACGGGGACAATCAGCCCCAGCATTTT. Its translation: CASIGDGDNQPQHF. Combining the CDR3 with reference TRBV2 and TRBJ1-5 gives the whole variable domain EPEVTQTPSHQVTQMGQEVILRCVPISNHLYFYWYRQILGQKVEFLVSFYNNEISEKSEIFDDQFSVERPDGSNFTLKIRSTKLEDSAMYFCASIGDGDNQPQHFGDGTRLSIL.

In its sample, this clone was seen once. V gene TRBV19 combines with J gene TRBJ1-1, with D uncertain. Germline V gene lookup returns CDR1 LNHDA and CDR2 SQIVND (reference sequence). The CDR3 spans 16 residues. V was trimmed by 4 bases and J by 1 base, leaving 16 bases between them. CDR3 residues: CASSTQTPNRNTEAFF. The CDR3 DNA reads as TGTGCCAGTAGTACCCAAACACCGAACAGGAACACTGAAGCTTTCTTT.